The TCR beta chain described here comes from a study of blood T cell repertoires in COVID-19. Study at large: There were acute and convalescent COVID-19 samples, and they came from the United States, Italy and Spain. Sample material is recorded as cDNA or gDNA derived from T cells, B-cell-depleted T cells, or PBMCs.

Between the trimmed V and J ends, which lost 3 bases and 8 bases, there was a span of 10 bases. The germline gives CDR1 MDHEN, CDR2 SYDVKM. This CDR3 region has 12 residues. In the original workflow: Amplification of reference gene primers was used by the study to estimate nucleated cell counts. Sequencing was performed with immunoSEQ multiplex PCR; in TCRdb, only in-frame clones are kept and a portion is missing. D and trimming come from the DNA, and the V and J calls and clone size come from that table. The repertoire consists of about 280,000 clones, with about 80% occurring once and the leading ten covering roughly 9.4%.

What was sequenced was peripheral blood. The chain carries TRBV28 and TRBJ1-2, with D perhaps TRBD1 (6 bases). This TCR was recovered from a woman between 45 and 60 years old who had recovered from COVID-19. The DNA of the CDR3 is TGTGCCAGCAGTTTGGGACAAGGAGGCTACACCTTC. It specifies CASSLGQGGYTF.